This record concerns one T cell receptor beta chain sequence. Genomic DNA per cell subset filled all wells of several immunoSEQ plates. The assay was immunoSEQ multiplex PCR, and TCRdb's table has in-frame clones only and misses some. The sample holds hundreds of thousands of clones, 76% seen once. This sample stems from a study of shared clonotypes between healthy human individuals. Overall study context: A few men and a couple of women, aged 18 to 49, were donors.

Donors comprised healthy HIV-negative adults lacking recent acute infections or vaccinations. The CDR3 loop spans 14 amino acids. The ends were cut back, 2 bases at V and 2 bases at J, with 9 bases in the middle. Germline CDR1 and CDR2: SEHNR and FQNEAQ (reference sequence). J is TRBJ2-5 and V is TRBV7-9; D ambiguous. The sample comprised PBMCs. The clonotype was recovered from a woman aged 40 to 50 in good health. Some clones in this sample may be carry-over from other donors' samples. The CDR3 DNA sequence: TGTGCCAGCAGCTTATTTGGCACTCAAGAGACCCAGTACTTC. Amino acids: CASSLFGTQETQYF.